This T cell receptor beta chain was sequenced in a study of cytotoxic CD8 clonotypes in ibrutinib-treated CLL. The study's findings and limits: Baseline-level clonality went beyond age-matched healthy donors and moved in step with circulating CD8+ T-cell counts.

Repertoires were generated with immunoSEQ multiplex PCR, while TCRdb's copy carries only in-frame clones and drops some. The table includes 250,000 to 350,000 clones, around 77% detected once. This clone was counted between two and nine times. Its antigen is not known. V lost 8 bases, J lost 6 bases, and 23 bases lay in between. Germline CDR1 is SNHLY and CDR2 is FYNNEI. The CDR3 has 15 residues. This material consisted of PBMCs, taken at disease progression, from a patient treated with ibrutinib. The rearrangement uses TRBV2 and TRBJ2-7, with D possibly being TRBD1 (6 bases). The source is a human donor with chronic lymphocytic leukemia. The CDR3: CASVRSGQRSIEQYF. In DNA form, the CDR3 reads TGTGCCAGCGTCCGCTCAGGACAGCGAAGCATCGAGCAGTACTTC.